The clone carrying this T cell receptor beta chain was picked up one time. Trimming cost V 5 bases and J 4 bases; bases outside gene matches: 10. Germline assignment: CDR1 SNHLY and CDR2 FYNNEI. CDR3 length equals 15 residues. Method: immunoSEQ multiplex PCR; TCRdb's copy keeps in-frame clones and lacks some. In the table there are about 120,000 clones, around 90% of which are singletons. This sample stems from a study of blood T cell repertoires in COVID-19. The sequence was collected from a woman aged 60-75 years with COVID-19, enrolled during active disease. The sequenced material came from peripheral blood. The rearrangement uses TRBV2 and TRBJ1-2; 7 bases match TRBD1. CDR3 in amino acids: CASSLQTGTLYGYTF. CDR3 DNA: TGTGCCAGCAGTCTGCAGACAGGGACGCTCTATGGCTACACCTTC. The whole variable domain, filled in from reference TRBV2 and TRBJ1-2, reads EPEVTQTPSHQVTQMGQEVILRCVPISNHLYFYWYRQILGQKVEFLVSFYNNEISEKSEIFDDQFSVERPDGSNFTLKIRSTKLEDSAMYFCASSLQTGTLYGYTFGSGTRLTVV.